The 4 T cell receptor beta chains below come from one sample, sequenced in a study of T-cell memory formation after mild COVID-19. TCRdb re-called the 5' RACE reads with MiXCR, one entry per CDR3 protein. The data hold fewer than 450,000 distinct CDR3 sequences, with approximately 25% observed a single time. Specimen: PBMCs or a T cell subset sorted from them (not recorded which). Receptors were obtained from an adult woman who had mild COVID-19 (a few samples of this study predate the infection). Cell type and time point are not known.

V and J are TRBV5-5 and TRBJ2-1; D not resolved. In germline, CDR1 is SGHKS, CDR2 YYEKEE (reference sequence). This CDR3 is 14 amino acids long. Between the trimmed V and J ends, which lost 2 bases and 8 bases, there was a span of 14 bases. As DNA, the CDR3 is TGTGCCAGCAGCTTAGGGCCCCCGCTTGATGAGCAGTTCTTC. Protein sequence: CASSLGPPLDEQFF. The full variable domain, with the rest looked up from reference TRBV5-5 and TRBJ2-1, is DAGVTQSPTHLIKTRGQQVTLRCSPISGHKSVSWYQQVLGQGPQFIFQYYEKEERGRGNFPDRFSARQFPNYSSELNVNALLLGDSALYLCASSLGPPLDEQFFGPGTRLTVL.

In this sample, this clonotype turned up a few times. This chain links TRBV29-1 with TRBJ2-5, with a possible D match to TRBD2 (5 bases). V gave up 7 bases and J gave up 3 bases, with 12 bases separating them. The CDR3 runs to 12 residues. Germline CDR1 and CDR2: SQVTM and ANQGSEA. The CDR3 reads CSATRVEETQYF. The CDR3 DNA reads TGCAGCGCGACGAGGGTTGAAGAGACCCAGTACTTC.

The chain couples TRBV25-1 to TRBJ1-6; 8 nucleotides line up with TRBD1. The germline V gene encodes CDR1 MGHDK and CDR2 SYGVNS. This CDR3 comprises 15 residues. V trimming: 5 bases; J trimming: 7 bases; junction bases outside the gene matches: 7. CDR3 sequence reads: CASSPGQGRNSPLHF. The CDR3 DNA follows: TGTGCCAGCAGTCCCGGACAGGGTAGAAATTCACCCCTCCACTTT.

The rearrangement uses TRBV3-1 and TRBJ1-1; no clear D. The CDR3 loop spans 12 amino acids. Germline V lookup: CDR1 LGHDT, CDR2 YNNKEL (reference sequence). V shed 1 base and J shed 8 bases, with 8 bases lying between them. CDR3 in DNA: TGTGCCAGCAGCCAAGCCAAGGGCGAAGCTTTCTTT. This encodes CASSQAKGEAFF.